This record looks at one T cell receptor beta chain sequence and its context. This entry is derived from a study of blood T cell repertoires in COVID-19. V was clipped by 0 bases and J by 7 bases; unmatched bases: 6. Germline values: CDR1 LGHNA, CDR2 YSLEER. The CDR3 spans 16 residues. Some clones are missing from TCRdb's copy, which holds only in-frame ones; the method was immunoSEQ multiplex PCR. The data contain roughly 150,000 clones, about 85% of them seen just once; the ten biggest clones take up 5% to 6%. The Seattle patients, enrolled during active infection, were followed longitudinally. This receptor was obtained from a woman aged 50 to 60 with COVID-19, enrolled during active disease. The V call is TRBV4-3, the J call TRBJ1-6; 7 nucleotides align to TRBD1. Material for sequencing was peripheral blood. The CDR3, as DNA: TGCGCCAGCAGCCAAGATGGACAGGCGGGGAATTCACCCCTCCACTTT. Protein: CASSQDGQAGNSPLHF.